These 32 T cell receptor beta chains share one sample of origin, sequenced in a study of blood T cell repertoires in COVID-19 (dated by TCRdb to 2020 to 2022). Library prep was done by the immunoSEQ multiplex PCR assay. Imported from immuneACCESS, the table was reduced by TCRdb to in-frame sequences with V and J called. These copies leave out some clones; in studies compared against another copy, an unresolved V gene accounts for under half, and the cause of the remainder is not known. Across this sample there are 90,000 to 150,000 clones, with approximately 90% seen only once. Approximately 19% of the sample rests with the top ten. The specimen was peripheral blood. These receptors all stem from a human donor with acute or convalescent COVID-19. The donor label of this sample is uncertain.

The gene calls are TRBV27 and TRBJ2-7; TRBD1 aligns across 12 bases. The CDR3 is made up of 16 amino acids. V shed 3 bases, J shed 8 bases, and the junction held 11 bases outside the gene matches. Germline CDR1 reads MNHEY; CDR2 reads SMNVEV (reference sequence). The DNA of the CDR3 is TGTGCCAGCAGTTTCGGGACAGGGGGCGCTGGGTGGAAGCAGTACTTC. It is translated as CASSFGTGGAGWKQYF.

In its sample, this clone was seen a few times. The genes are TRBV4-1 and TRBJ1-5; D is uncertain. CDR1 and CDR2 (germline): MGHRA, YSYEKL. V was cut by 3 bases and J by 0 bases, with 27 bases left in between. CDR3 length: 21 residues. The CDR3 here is CASSHTHRGPAWIGSNQPQHF. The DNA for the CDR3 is TGCGCCAGCAGCCATACCCACCGGGGTCCGGCGTGGATTGGTAGCAATCAGCCCCAGCATTTT.

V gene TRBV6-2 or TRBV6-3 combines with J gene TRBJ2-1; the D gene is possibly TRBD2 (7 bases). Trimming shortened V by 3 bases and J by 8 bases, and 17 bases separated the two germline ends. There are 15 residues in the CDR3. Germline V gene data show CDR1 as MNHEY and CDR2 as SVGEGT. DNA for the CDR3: TGTGCCAGCAGTTATTCGGGGGGCGTTTTGGATGAGCAGTTCTTC. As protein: CASSYSGGVLDEQFF.

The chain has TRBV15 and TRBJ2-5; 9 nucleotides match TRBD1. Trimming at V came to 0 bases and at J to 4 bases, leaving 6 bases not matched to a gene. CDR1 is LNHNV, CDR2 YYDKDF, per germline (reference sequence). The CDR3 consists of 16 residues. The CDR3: CATSRDTGGAGETQYF. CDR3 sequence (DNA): TGTGCCACCAGCAGAGATACAGGGGGCGCGGGAGAGACCCAGTACTTC.

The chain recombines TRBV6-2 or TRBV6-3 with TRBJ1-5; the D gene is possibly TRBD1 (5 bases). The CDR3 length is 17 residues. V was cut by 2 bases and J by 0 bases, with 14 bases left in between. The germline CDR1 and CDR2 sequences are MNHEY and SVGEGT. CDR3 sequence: CASSYPLQVYSNQPQHF. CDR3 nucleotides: TGTGCCAGCAGTTACCCCCTACAGGTGTATAGCAATCAGCCCCAGCATTTT.

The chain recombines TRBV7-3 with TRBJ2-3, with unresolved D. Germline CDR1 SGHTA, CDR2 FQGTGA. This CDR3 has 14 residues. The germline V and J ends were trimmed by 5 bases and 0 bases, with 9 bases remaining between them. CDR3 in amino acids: CASSPGLSTDTQYF. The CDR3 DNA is TGTGCCAGCAGCCCCGGTTTGAGCACAGATACGCAGTATTTT.

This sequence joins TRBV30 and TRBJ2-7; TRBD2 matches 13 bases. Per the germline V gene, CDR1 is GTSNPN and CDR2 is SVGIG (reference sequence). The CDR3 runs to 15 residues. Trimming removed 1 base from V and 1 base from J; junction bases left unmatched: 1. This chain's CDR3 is CAWSGTSGSSYEQYF. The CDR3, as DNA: TGTGCCTGGAGTGGGACTAGCGGGAGTTCCTACGAGCAGTACTTC.

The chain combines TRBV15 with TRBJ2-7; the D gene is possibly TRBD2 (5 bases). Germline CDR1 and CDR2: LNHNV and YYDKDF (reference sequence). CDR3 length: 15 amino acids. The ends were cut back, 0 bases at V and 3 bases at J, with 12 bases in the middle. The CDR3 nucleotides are TGTGCCACCAGCAGAGAGGGGAGCAGCGGCTACGAGCAGTACTTC. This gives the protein CATSREGSSGYEQYF.

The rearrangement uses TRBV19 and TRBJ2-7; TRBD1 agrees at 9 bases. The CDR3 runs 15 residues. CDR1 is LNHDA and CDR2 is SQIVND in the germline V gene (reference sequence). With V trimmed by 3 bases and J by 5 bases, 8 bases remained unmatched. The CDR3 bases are TGTGCCAGTAGTATGGCGTCGGACAGGGGAGACGAGCAGTACTTC. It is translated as CASSMASDRGDEQYF.

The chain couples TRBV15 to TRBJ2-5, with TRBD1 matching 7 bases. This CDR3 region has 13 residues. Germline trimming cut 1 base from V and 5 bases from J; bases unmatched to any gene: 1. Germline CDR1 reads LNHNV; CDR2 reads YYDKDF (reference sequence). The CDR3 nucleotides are TGTGCCACCAGCAGAGTAGGGGGCGAGACCCAGTACTTC. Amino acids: CATSRVGGETQYF. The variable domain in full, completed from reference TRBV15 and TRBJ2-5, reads DAMVIQNPRYQVTQFGKPVTLSCSQTLNHNVMYWYQQKSSQAPKLLFHYYDKDFNNEADTPDNFQSRRPNTSFCFLDIRSPGLGDTAMYLCATSRVGGETQYFGPGTRLLVL.

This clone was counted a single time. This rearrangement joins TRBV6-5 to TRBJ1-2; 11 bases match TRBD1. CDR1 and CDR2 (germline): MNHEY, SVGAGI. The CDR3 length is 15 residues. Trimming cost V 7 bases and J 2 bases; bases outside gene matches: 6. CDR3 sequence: CASTLGQGGNYGYTF. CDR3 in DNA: TGTGCCAGCACCTTGGGACAGGGGGGAAACTATGGCTACACCTTC.

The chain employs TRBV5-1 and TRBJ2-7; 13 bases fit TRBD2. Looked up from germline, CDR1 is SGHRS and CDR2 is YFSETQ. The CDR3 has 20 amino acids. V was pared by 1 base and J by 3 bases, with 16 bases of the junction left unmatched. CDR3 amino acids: CASSLFLNSGTSGALYEQYF. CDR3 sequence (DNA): TGCGCCAGCAGCTTGTTCCTTAATTCGGGGACTAGCGGGGCCCTCTACGAGCAGTACTTC.

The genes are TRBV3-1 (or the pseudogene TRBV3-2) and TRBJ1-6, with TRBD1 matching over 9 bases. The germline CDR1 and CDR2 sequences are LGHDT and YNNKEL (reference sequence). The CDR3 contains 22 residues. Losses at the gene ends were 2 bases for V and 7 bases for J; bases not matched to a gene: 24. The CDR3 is CASSQYTGGDQRPTNLNSPLHF. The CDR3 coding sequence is TGTGCCAGCAGCCAATATACAGGGGGCGACCAGAGACCCACGAACTTAAATTCACCCCTCCACTTT.

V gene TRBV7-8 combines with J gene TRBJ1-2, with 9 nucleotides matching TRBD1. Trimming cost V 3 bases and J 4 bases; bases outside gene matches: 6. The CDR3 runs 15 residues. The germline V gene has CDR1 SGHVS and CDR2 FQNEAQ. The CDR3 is CASSFPGQGGYGYTF. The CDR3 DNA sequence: TGTGCCAGCAGCTTCCCGGGACAGGGTGGCTATGGCTACACCTTC.

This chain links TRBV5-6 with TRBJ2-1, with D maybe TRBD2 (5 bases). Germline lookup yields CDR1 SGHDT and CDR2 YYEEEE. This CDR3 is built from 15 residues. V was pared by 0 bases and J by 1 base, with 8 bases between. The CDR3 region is CASSLAVASYNEQFF. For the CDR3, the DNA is TGTGCCAGCAGCTTGGCTGTAGCGTCCTACAATGAGCAGTTCTTC.

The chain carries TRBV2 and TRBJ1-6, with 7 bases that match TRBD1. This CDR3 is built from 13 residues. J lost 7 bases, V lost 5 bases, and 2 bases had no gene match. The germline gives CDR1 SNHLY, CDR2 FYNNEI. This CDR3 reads CASSRQGNSPLHF. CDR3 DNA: TGTGCCAGCAGTAGACAGGGAAATTCACCCCTCCACTTT.

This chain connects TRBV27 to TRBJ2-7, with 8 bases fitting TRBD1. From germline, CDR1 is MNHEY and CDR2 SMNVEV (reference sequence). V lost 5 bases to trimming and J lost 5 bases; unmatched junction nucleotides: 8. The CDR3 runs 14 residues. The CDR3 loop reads CASSPAGGWHEQYF. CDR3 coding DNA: TGTGCCAGCAGTCCAGCAGGGGGCTGGCACGAGCAGTACTTC.

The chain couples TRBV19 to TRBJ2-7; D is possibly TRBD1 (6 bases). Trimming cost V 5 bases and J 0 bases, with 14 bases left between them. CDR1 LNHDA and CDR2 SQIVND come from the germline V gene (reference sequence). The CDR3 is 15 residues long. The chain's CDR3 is CASSANTGSSYEQYF. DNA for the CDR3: TGTGCCAGTAGTGCAAACACAGGGAGCTCCTACGAGCAGTACTTC.

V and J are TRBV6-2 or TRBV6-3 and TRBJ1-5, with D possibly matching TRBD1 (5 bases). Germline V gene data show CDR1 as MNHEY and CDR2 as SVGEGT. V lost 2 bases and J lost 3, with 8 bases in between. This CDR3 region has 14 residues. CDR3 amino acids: CASSYRQYNQPQHF. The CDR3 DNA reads TGTGCCAGCAGTTACCGACAGTACAATCAGCCCCAGCATTTT.

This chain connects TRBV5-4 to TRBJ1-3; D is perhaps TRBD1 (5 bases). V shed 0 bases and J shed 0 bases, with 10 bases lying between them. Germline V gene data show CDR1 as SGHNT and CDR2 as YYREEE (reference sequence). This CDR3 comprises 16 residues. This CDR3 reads CASSLGQRSSGNTIYF. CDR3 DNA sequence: TGTGCCAGCAGCTTGGGACAGAGGAGCTCTGGAAACACCATATATTTT.

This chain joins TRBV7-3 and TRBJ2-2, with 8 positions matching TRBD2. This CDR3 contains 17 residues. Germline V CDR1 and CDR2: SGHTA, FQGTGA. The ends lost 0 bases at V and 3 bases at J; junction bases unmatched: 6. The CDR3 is CASSLTQREWDTGELFF. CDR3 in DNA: TGTGCCAGCAGCTTAACCCAGCGGGAGTGGGACACCGGGGAGCTGTTTTTT. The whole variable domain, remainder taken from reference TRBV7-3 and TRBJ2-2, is GAGVSQTPSNKVTEKGKYVELRCDPISGHTALYWYRQSLGQGPEFLIYFQGTGAADDSGLPNDRFFAVRPEGSVSTLKIQRTERGDSAVYLCASSLTQREWDTGELFFGEGSRLTVL.

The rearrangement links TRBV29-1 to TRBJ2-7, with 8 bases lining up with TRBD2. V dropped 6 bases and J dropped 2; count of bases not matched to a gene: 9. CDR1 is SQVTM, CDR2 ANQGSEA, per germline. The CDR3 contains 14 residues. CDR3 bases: TGCAGCGTCTCCCTTAGCGGGAACACCTACGAGCAGTACTTC. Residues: CSVSLSGNTYEQYF.

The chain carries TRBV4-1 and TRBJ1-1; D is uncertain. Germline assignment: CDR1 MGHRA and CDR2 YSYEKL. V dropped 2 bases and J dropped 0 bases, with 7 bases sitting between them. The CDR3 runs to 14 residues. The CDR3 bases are TGCGCCAGCAGCCAACCTATATTGAACACTGAAGCTTTCTTT. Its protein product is CASSQPILNTEAFF.

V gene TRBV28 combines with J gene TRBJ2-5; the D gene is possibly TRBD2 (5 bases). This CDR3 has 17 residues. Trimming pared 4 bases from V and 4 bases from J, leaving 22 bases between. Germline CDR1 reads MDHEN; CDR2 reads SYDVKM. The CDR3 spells CASSSQEILKRGETQYF. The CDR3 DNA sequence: TGTGCCAGCAGTTCCCAAGAAATATTGAAACGGGGAGAGACCCAGTACTTC. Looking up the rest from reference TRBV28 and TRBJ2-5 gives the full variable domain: DVKVTQSSRYLVKRTGEKVFLECVQDMDHENMFWYRQDPGLGLRLIYFSYDVKMKEKGDIPEGYSVSREKKERFSLILESASTNQTSMYLCASSSQEILKRGETQYFGPGTRLLVL.

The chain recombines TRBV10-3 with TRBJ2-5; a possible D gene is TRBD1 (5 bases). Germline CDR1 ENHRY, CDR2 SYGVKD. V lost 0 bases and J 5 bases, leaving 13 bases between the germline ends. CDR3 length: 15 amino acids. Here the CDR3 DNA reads TGTGCCATCAGTGAGTCCGCAGGGCCGGGCGAGACCCAGTACTTC. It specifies CAISESAGPGETQYF.

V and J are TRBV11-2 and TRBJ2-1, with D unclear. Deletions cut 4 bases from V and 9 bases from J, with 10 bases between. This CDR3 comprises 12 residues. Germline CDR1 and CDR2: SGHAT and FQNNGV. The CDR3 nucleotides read TGTGCCAGCAGCTACACGCCTGCTGAGCAGTTCTTC. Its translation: CASSYTPAEQFF.

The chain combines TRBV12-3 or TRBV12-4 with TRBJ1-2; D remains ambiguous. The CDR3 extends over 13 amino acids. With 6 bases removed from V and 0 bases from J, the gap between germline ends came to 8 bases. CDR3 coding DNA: TGTGCCAGCAGATTGACATCTAACTATGGCTACACCTTC. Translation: CASRLTSNYGYTF.

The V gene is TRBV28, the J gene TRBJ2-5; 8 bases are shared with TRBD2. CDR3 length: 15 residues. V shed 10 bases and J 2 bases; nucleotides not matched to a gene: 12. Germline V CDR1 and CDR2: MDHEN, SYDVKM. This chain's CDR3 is CATGGVAGKQETQYF. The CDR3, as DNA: TGTGCCACCGGGGGGGTAGCGGGAAAACAAGAGACCCAGTACTTC.

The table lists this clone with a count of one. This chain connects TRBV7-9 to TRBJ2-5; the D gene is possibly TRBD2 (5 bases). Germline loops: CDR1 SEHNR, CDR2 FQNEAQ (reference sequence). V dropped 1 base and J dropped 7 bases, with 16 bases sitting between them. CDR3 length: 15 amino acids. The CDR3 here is CASSLVPGNSRTQYF. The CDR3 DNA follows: TGTGCCAGCAGCTTAGTGCCGGGAAATTCACGGACCCAGTACTTC.

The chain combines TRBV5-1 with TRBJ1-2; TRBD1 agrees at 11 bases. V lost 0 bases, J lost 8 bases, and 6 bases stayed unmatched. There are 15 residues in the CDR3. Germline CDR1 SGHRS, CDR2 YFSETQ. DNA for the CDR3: TGCGCCAGCAGCTTGGGTCCGGGACAGGGGGAAGGCTACACCTTC. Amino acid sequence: CASSLGPGQGEGYTF.

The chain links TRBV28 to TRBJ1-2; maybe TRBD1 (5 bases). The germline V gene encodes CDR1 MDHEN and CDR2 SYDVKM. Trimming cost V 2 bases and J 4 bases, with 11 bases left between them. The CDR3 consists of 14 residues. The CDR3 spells CASSLNRGVYGYTF. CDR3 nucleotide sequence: TGTGCCAGCAGTTTAAATCGGGGGGTCTATGGCTACACCTTC.

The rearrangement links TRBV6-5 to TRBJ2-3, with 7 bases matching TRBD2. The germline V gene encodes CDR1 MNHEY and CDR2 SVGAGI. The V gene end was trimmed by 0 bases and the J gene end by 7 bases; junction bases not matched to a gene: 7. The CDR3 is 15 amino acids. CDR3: CASSYSTSGKYTQYF. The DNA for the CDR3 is TGTGCCAGCAGTTACTCGACGAGCGGGAAATATACGCAGTATTTT.